These 16 T cell receptor beta chains share one sample of origin, sequenced in a study of vaccination effects on CD4 cells after COVID-19. Some clones are missing from TCRdb's copy, which holds only in-frame ones; the method was immunoSEQ multiplex PCR. The data hold just under 75,000 clones, with approximately 75% observed a single time. These TCRs' antigens remain unknown. Viral peptide pools were used in the ViraFEST assay to expand antigen-specific CD4+ T cells, and sequencing came afterward. Researchers isolated CD4+ T cells once about 11 days of culture had elapsed. Each vaccine recipient was nucleocapsid antibody negative and had no prior SARS-CoV-2 infection. The source was CD4+ T cells from PBMCs cultured with HCoV-NL63 spike peptides, collected before COVID-19 vaccination. The receptors come from a human donor who received a COVID-19 vaccine.

Written as DNA, the CDR3 is TGTGCCACCAGCAGAGATTGGACGGGGACTAGCTTGAATACGCAGTATTTT. It is translated as CATSRDWTGTSLNTQYF. The V call is TRBV15, the J call TRBJ2-3; the match to TRBD2 covers 9 bases. The J segment lost 7 bases and the V segment lost 0 bases, leaving 11 bases of the junction unmatched. The CDR3 is 17 amino acids. The germline V gene encodes CDR1 LNHNV and CDR2 YYDKDF (reference sequence).

The count of this clone is one. The rearrangement joins TRBV5-1 to TRBJ2-1; 8 nucleotides line up with TRBD1. The CDR3 length is 16 residues. Trimming cost V 1 base and J 8 bases; bases outside gene matches: 11. CDR1 and CDR2 from the germline V gene are SGHRS and YFSETQ. CDR3 sequence (DNA): TGCGCCAGCAGCTTGATCGGACAGGGTGAATTGGATGAGCAGTTCTTC. This encodes CASSLIGQGELDEQFF.

This clone has more than one count but fewer than ten. The V and J genes are TRBV28 and TRBJ1-2; D is uncertain. This CDR3 has 14 amino acids. Germline loops: CDR1 MDHEN, CDR2 SYDVKM. Trimming took off 7 bases at V and 4 bases at J, with 16 bases between the two ends. CDR3 amino acids: CASKPLRDAYGYTF. Here the CDR3 DNA reads TGTGCCAGCAAGCCCCTAAGGGATGCCTATGGCTACACCTTC.

This sequence joins TRBV9 and TRBJ1-5, with D unclear. V lost 0 bases, J lost 3 bases, and 7 bases lay in between. The CDR3 is made up of 14 amino acids. Germline CDR1 reads SGDLS; CDR2 reads YYNGEE. The CDR3 reads CASSVGLVNQPQHF. CDR3 sequence (DNA): TGTGCCAGCAGCGTAGGTCTCGTCAATCAGCCCCAGCATTTT. Using reference TRBV9 and TRBJ1-5 for the parts outside the CDR3, the full variable domain is DSGVTQTPKHLITATGQRVTLRCSPRSGDLSVYWYQQSLDQGLQFLIQYYNGEERAKGNILERFSAQQFPDLHSELNLSSLELGDSALYFCASSVGLVNQPQHFGDGTRLSIL.

This clone has just a few counts. The gene calls are TRBV30 and TRBJ1-5, with 10 bases matching TRBD1. After removal of 3 bases from V and 6 bases from J, the junction contained 8 bases not matched to a gene. In germline, CDR1 is GTSNPN, CDR2 SVGIG (reference sequence). The CDR3 runs 15 residues. In DNA, the CDR3 is TGTGCCTGGAGGGGCAGACAGGGGGCGGGTCAGCCCCAGCATTTT. The encoded protein is CAWRGRQGAGQPQHF.

This chain uses TRBV12-3 or TRBV12-4 with TRBJ2-3; D is perhaps TRBD1 (5 bases). Trimming shortened V by 3 bases and J by 4 bases, and 8 bases separated the two germline ends. CDR3 length: 13 amino acids. The CDR3 protein is CASSLGPADTQYF. The CDR3 DNA follows: TGTGCCAGCAGTTTGGGGCCTGCAGATACGCAGTATTTT.

The CDR3 DNA is TGTGCCAGCAGTTACTCCACAGATACGCAGTATTTT. Protein: CASSYSTDTQYF. The chain employs TRBV2 and TRBJ2-3; no firm D call. V dropped 5 bases and J dropped 2 bases, with 5 bases sitting between them. The germline gives CDR1 SNHLY, CDR2 FYNNEI. This CDR3 contains 12 residues.

The chain combines TRBV21-1 with TRBJ2-7; TRBD2, the table's D call, lacks a check against the DNA. TRBV21-1 is shown as a pseudogene. The CDR3 contains 13 residues. CDR3 amino acids: CASSKSRGGWQYV. The CDR3, as DNA: TGTGCCAGCAGCAAAAGTAGGGGAGGATGGCAGTACGTC.

This clone was seen more than once but under ten times. The genes are TRBV2 and TRBJ2-7, with D perhaps matching TRBD2 (5 bases). V was trimmed by 4 bases and J by 2 bases, leaving 9 bases between them. The germline V gene encodes CDR1 SNHLY and CDR2 FYNNEI. The CDR3 runs 13 residues. CDR3 in amino acids: CASSAGKTYEQYV. The DNA of the CDR3 is TGTGCCAGCAGTGCCGGGAAAACCTACGAGCAGTACGTC.

The gene calls are TRBV5-1 and TRBJ2-1; D is possibly TRBD2 (7 bases). The CDR3 covers 15 residues. The V gene's germline CDR1 is SGHRS and CDR2 YFSETQ. The ends were cut back, 1 base at V and 8 bases at J, with 16 bases in the middle. The CDR3, as DNA: TGCGCCAGCAGCTTGTGGGGGGCCGGGGGGCATGAGCAGTTCTTC. Its protein is CASSLWGAGGHEQFF.

This chain joins TRBV18 and TRBJ1-6; TRBD1 matches 7 bases. The V segment lost 1 base and the J segment 8 bases; nucleotides outside the gene matches: 5. The CDR3 totals 15 residues. Germline CDR1 and CDR2: KGHSH and LQKENI. CDR3 nucleotide sequence: TGTGCCAGCTCACCACAACAGGGGTGGGATTCACCCCTCCACTTT. Encoded protein: CASSPQQGWDSPLHF.

CDR3 amino acids: CASRDSHTEAFF. CDR3 DNA sequence: TGTGCCAGCCGGGACAGTCACACTGAAGCTTTCTTT. The rearrangement uses TRBV6-5 and TRBJ1-1; 7 bases fit TRBD1. V dropped 8 bases and J dropped 3; count of bases not matched to a gene: 3. CDR1 and CDR2 from the germline V gene are MNHEY and SVGAGI. The CDR3 covers 12 residues.

The rearrangement links TRBV12-3 or TRBV12-4 to TRBJ2-5, with 9 positions matching TRBD1. This CDR3 region has 13 residues. V lost 5 bases and J lost 3; bases outside the gene matches: 1. This CDR3 reads CASSGTGKETQYF. The CDR3 coding sequence is TGTGCCAGCAGTGGGACAGGGAAAGAGACCCAGTACTTC.

This clone came up a few times. This chain uses TRBV18 with TRBJ1-1, with D unresolved. The CDR3 has 15 residues. The germline V gene encodes CDR1 KGHSH and CDR2 LQKENI. With 4 bases removed from V and 0 bases from J, the gap between germline ends came to 12 bases. In nucleotides, the CDR3 is TGTGCCAGCTCACTCAGGACCGGATTGAACACTGAAGCTTTCTTT. Residues: CASSLRTGLNTEAFF.

This chain links TRBV6-5 with TRBJ2-3, with a tentative D call TRBD1 (6 bases). The CDR3 spans 13 residues. With 5 bases removed from V and 2 bases from J, the gap between germline ends came to 8 bases. From germline, CDR1 is MNHEY and CDR2 SVGAGI. The CDR3 here is CASSRDTTDTQYF. The CDR3 DNA reads TGTGCCAGCAGTAGGGACACCACAGATACGCAGTATTTT.

This clone was counted between two and nine times. The chain has TRBV6-6 and TRBJ2-7; 7 positions agree with TRBD1. The CDR3 has 12 residues. The V and J ends lost 5 bases and 7 bases, in that order; junction bases with no gene match: 5. From germline, CDR1 is MNHNY and CDR2 SVGAGI (reference sequence). The CDR3 sequence is CASSTGAREQYV. The CDR3 nucleotides are TGTGCCAGCAGTACAGGGGCCAGGGAGCAGTACGTC.